One sample yielded the 12 T cell receptor beta chains listed below, sequenced in a study of blood T cells in healthy people across ages. Sample-barcoded 5' priming and a J-beta primer mix drove a second PCR of roughly 7 to 11 cycles. TCRdb used MiXCR to reprocess the 5' RACE reads, holding one entry per CDR3 protein. The sample has roughly 2 million distinct CDR3 sequences, less than 50% seen once. Sequencing was performed on blood. The receptors shown here come from a woman between 35 and 50 years old in good health.

The J gene is TRBJ2-1, the V gene TRBV29-1, with D possibly matching TRBD2 (6 bases). The CDR3 has 13 amino acids. The ends were cut back, 2 bases at V and 2 bases at J, with 7 bases in the middle. CDR1 SQVTM and CDR2 ANQGSEA come from the germline V gene. DNA of the CDR3: TGCAGCGTTGAACGGGGGACCTACAATGAGCAGTTCTTC. It specifies CSVERGTYNEQFF.

The rearrangement joins TRBV6-5 to TRBJ2-3, with 9 bases lining up with TRBD2. Germline loops: CDR1 MNHEY, CDR2 SVGAGI. With V trimmed by 4 bases and J by 0 bases, 14 bases remained unmatched. CDR3 size: 19 residues. This CDR3 reads CASSFSEAGGQDSTDTQYF. As DNA, the CDR3 is TGTGCCAGCAGTTTTTCCGAAGCGGGGGGCCAAGATAGCACAGATACGCAGTATTTT.

The V and J genes are TRBV6-5 and TRBJ2-7; D possibly corresponds to TRBD1 (5 bases). Trimming took 6 bases from V and 4 from J, leaving 10 bases between them. Germline loops: CDR1 MNHEY, CDR2 SVGAGI. CDR3 length: 12 residues. CDR3 loop: CASSGHDYEQYF. In DNA form, the CDR3 reads TGTGCCAGCAGCGGACACGATTACGAGCAGTACTTC.

The V and J genes are TRBV6-1 and TRBJ2-2; 9 nucleotides line up with TRBD2. Trimming at V came to 9 bases and at J to 4 bases, leaving 3 bases not matched to a gene. Germline lookup yields CDR1 MNHNS and CDR2 SASEGT. The length of the CDR3 is 13 residues. The CDR3 sequence: CASVAGVTGELFF. CDR3 coding DNA: TGTGCCAGTGTAGCGGGGGTCACCGGGGAGCTGTTTTTT.

The J gene is TRBJ1-2, the V gene TRBV28; D not resolved. Deletions cut 8 bases from V and 8 bases from J, with 24 bases between. The CDR3 runs 15 residues. Germline V gene sequence: CDR1 MDHEN, CDR2 SYDVKM. In nucleotides, the CDR3 is TGTGCCAGCGACCTCGGAACAGCGCAGATACGCGGCTACACCTTC. Translation: CASDLGTAQIRGYTF.

The chain employs TRBV24-1 and TRBJ2-1; TRBD2 matches at 8 bases. J lost 9 bases, V lost 3 bases, and 15 bases had no gene match. Germline assignment: CDR1 KGHDR and CDR2 SFDVKD. The length of the CDR3 is 17 residues. CDR3 bases: TGTGCCACCAGTGATCAGGGGACTAGGAGGTCCTTAAGTGAGCAGTTCTTC. Translating it yields CATSDQGTRRSLSEQFF.

The V and J genes are TRBV7-2 and TRBJ2-5, with D perhaps matching TRBD2 (7 bases). The CDR3 totals 18 residues. The V and J ends lost 5 bases and 1 base respectively, with 23 bases between them. Per the germline V gene, CDR1 is SGHTA and CDR2 is FQGNSA. CDR3: CASSKWGAGALAQETQYF. The CDR3 DNA is TGTGCCAGCAGCAAATGGGGGGCGGGGGCCTTGGCCCAAGAGACCCAGTACTTC.

The CDR3 loop is CASSLAGGQGETQFF. In DNA form, the CDR3 reads TGTGCCAGCAGCCTAGCGGGGGGCCAGGGAGAGACCCAGTTCTTC. V usage is TRBV12-3 or TRBV12-4 and J usage is TRBJ2-1; the match to TRBD2 covers 11 bases. Unmatched junction bases numbered 14, after V lost 6 bases and J lost 13 bases. This CDR3 is 15 amino acids long.

Points on this clonotype: A single base separates this from a much larger clone, so it may be a read error. The rearrangement links TRBV7-8 to TRBJ2-1; the D gene could be TRBD1 or TRBD2 (5 bases each). The CDR3 has 14 residues. Germline lookup yields CDR1 SGHVS and CDR2 FQNEAQ. DNA for the CDR3: TGTGCCAGCAGCGTAACCCAAAGGGACGATGAGCGGTTCTTC. Its translation: CASSVTQRDDERFF. Looking up the rest from reference TRBV7-8 and TRBJ2-1 gives the full variable domain: GAGVSQSPRYKVAKRGQDVALRCDPISGHVSLFWYQQALGQGPEFLTYFQNEAQLDKSGLPSDRFFAERPEGSVSTLKIQRTQQEDSAVYLCASSVTQRDDERFFGPGTRLTVL.

In its sample, this clonotype was seen a few times. The V call is TRBV28, the J call TRBJ2-3; the match to TRBD1 covers 8 bases. The CDR3 runs 14 residues. CDR1 MDHEN and CDR2 SYDVKM come from the germline V gene. Losses at the gene ends were 7 bases for V and 3 bases for J; bases not matched to a gene: 6. The CDR3 spells CASNIRQGTDTQYF. In nucleotides, the CDR3 is TGTGCCAGCAATATCCGACAGGGGACAGATACGCAGTATTTT.

This clonotype has a handful of counts. The gene calls are TRBV6-5 and TRBJ1-2, with a weak D call TRBD1 (5 bases). The germline gives CDR1 MNHEY, CDR2 SVGAGI. Trimming cost V 3 bases and J 8 bases, with 13 bases left between them. The CDR3 loop spans 13 amino acids. For the CDR3, the DNA is TGTGCCAGCAGTTATGGGGGTTCTTACGGCTACACCTTC. It specifies CASSYGGSYGYTF.

The chain carries TRBV12-3 or TRBV12-4 and TRBJ1-2, with a possible D match to TRBD1 (5 bases). Trimming left V 6 bases short and J 7 bases short, with 21 bases between. This CDR3 has 15 amino acids. The CDR3 spells CASRPPGTVTIGYTF. CDR3 bases: TGTGCCAGCAGACCTCCCGGGACGGTGACCATTGGCTACACCTTC.